The 4 T cell receptor beta chains in this list originate from one sample, sequenced in a study of identical twins. TCRdb re-analysed the 5' RACE reads in MiXCR, keeping a single row per CDR3 protein. Of around 1.7 million distinct CDR3 sequences detected, around 33% appear once; the ten largest clones hold more than 0.25%. The specimen was cord blood. The source is a newborn girl in good health.

The V call is TRBV4-2, the J call TRBJ2-5, with D perhaps TRBD1 or TRBD2 (5 bases each). The CDR3 is 14 amino acids. The germline V gene has CDR1 LGHNA and CDR2 YNFKEQ. V was trimmed by 0 bases and J by 6 bases, leaving 11 bases between them. The CDR3 DNA is TGTGCCAGCAGCCAAGATGAGGGGATGAAGACCCAGTACTTC. This translates into CASSQDEGMKTQYF.

The CDR3 DNA reads as TGCGCCAGCAGCCAAGATGGACAGGGTTGGGAGACCCAGTACTTC. Its protein product is CASSQDGQGWETQYF. The chain recombines TRBV4-1 with TRBJ2-5; TRBD1 matches 8 bases. V lost 0 bases to trimming and J lost 5 bases; unmatched junction nucleotides: 5. This CDR3 is 15 amino acids long. Looked up from germline, CDR1 is MGHRA and CDR2 is YSYEKL.

This chain links TRBV15 with TRBJ1-3; D unclear. The CDR3 is 14 residues long. The ends were cut back, 0 bases at V and 0 bases at J, with 3 bases in the middle. The germline CDR1 and CDR2 sequences are LNHNV and YYDKDF (reference sequence). DNA for the CDR3: TGTGCCACCAGCAGAGAAGTCTCTGGAAACACCATATATTTT. Amino acids: CATSREVSGNTIYF.

The gene calls are TRBV1 and TRBJ2-7; the table's TRBD1 call for D was not verified on the DNA. TRBV1 is termed a pseudogene. The CDR3 length is 15 residues. The CDR3 is CTSSLVSAHSYEQYF. CDR3 coding DNA: TGCACCAGCAGCCTGGTTAGCGCCCACTCCTACGAGCAGTACTTC.